Following are 2 T cell receptor beta chains from one sample sequenced in a study of cytomegalovirus exposure and HLA in healthy donors. The PCR ran on 60 Vbeta and 13 Jbeta primers. Profiled with immunoSEQ multiplex PCR; TCRdb holds only in-frame clones, not every one. The sample has 90,000 or so clones; roughly 63% are singletons. Sequencing was done on a sample of PBMCs. The receptors stem from a boy aged 5-17 years in good health and CMV-seropositive.

The chain employs TRBV30 and TRBJ2-1; TRBD1 might be the D (5 bases). Trimming removed 5 bases at V and 0 bases at J, with 17 bases between. The CDR3 totals 16 residues. Germline lookup yields CDR1 GTSNPN and CDR2 SVGIG (reference sequence). Here the CDR3 reads CAWVRKGSSSYNEQFF. The DNA for the CDR3 is TGTGCCTGGGTAAGGAAGGGGTCGAGCTCCTACAATGAGCAGTTCTTC.

The gene calls are TRBV5-1 and TRBJ2-7, with 7 nucleotides matching TRBD1. Germline CDR1 is SGHRS and CDR2 is YFSETQ. CDR3 length equals 14 residues. The V segment lost 5 bases and the J segment 6 bases; nucleotides outside the gene matches: 11. This CDR3 is CASRGDTGVAEQYF. CDR3 nucleotide sequence: TGCGCCAGCAGGGGAGACACAGGGGTGGCCGAGCAGTACTTC.